The 31 T cell receptor beta chains below all came from one sample that was sequenced in a study of cytotoxic CD8 clonotypes in ibrutinib-treated CLL. Generated by immunoSEQ multiplex PCR, the TCRdb table keeps only in-frame clones and is missing some. This table holds about 140,000 clones, approximately 80% found once. The sample here was PBMCs, taken after 36 months of ibrutinib treatment. Source of these receptors: a human donor with chronic lymphocytic leukemia.

This chain connects TRBV7-3 to TRBJ2-3; no definite D call. This CDR3 contains 12 residues. V was cut by 1 base and J by 4 bases, with 3 bases left in between. Germline V CDR1 and CDR2: SGHTA, FQGTGA. CDR3 DNA: TGTGCCAGCAGCTTAAGCCCAGATACGCAGTATTTT. This translates into CASSLSPDTQYF.

CDR3 coding DNA: TGTGCCAGTAGCCCAATTGGGGGGCTAGGAAATCAGCCCCAGCATTTT. It codes for CASSPIGGLGNQPQHF. The genes are TRBV19 and TRBJ1-5; possibly TRBD1 for D (6 bases). Germline V CDR1 and CDR2: LNHDA, SQIVND (reference sequence). The CDR3 is made up of 16 amino acids. Trimming stripped 6 bases from V and 4 bases from J, with 19 bases between.

The chain joins TRBV2 to TRBJ2-2; 7 bases agree with TRBD1. The CDR3 has 15 amino acids. The germline V gene has CDR1 SNHLY and CDR2 FYNNEI. V shed 6 bases and J 5 bases; nucleotides not matched to a gene: 9. CDR3: CASRSRDRLTGELFF. The CDR3 region has the DNA TGTGCCAGCAGGTCCCGGGACAGATTGACCGGGGAGCTGTTTTTT.

CDR3 DNA: TGCGCCAGCAGGGGGGATGGGTACAACACTGAAGCTTTCTTT. Its protein product is CASRGDGYNTEAFF. This rearrangement joins TRBV5-1 to TRBJ1-1; D is perhaps TRBD1 (5 bases). CDR3 length equals 14 residues. Looked up from germline, CDR1 is SGHRS and CDR2 is YFSETQ. Between the trimmed V and J ends, which lost 5 bases and 2 bases, there was a span of 13 bases. Based on the CDR3 plus reference TRBV5-1 and TRBJ1-1, the full variable domain is KAGVTQTPRYLIKTRGQQVTLSCSPISGHRSVSWYQQTPGQGLQFLFEYFSETQRNKGNFPGRFSGRQFSNSRSEMNVSTLELGDSALYLCASRGDGYNTEAFFGQGTRLTVV.

This chain links TRBV6-1 with TRBJ1-5; maybe TRBD1 (5 bases). Germline V lookup: CDR1 MNHNS, CDR2 SASEGT. Between the trimmed V and J ends, which lost 2 bases and 3 bases, there was a span of 11 bases. The CDR3 spans 15 residues. The CDR3 DNA is TGTGCCAGCAGTGAAAGAAGGGGAGACAATCAGCCCCAGCATTTT. Translated, it gives CASSERRGDNQPQHF.

The gene calls are TRBV28 and TRBJ1-3, with a tentative D call TRBD1 (6 bases). The ends were cut back, 0 bases at V and 6 bases at J, with 12 bases in the middle. Looked up from germline, CDR1 is MDHEN and CDR2 is SYDVKM. The CDR3 runs 15 residues. The DNA of the CDR3 is TGTGCCAGCAGTTTATGGGGACAAAAAGTAAACACCATATATTTT. This sequence encodes CASSLWGQKVNTIYF.

The rearrangement uses TRBV5-6 and TRBJ2-7; D gene ambiguous. The germline V gene has CDR1 SGHDT and CDR2 YYEEEE. The CDR3 is made up of 13 amino acids. Deletions cut 3 bases from V and 3 bases from J, with 10 bases between. As DNA, the CDR3 is TGTGCCAGCAGCTCCGTCCCTGGCTACGAGCAGTACTTC. Its translation is CASSSVPGYEQYF.

The gene calls are TRBV7-6 and TRBJ2-1; D is perhaps TRBD1 (6 bases). CDR1 is SGHVS and CDR2 is FNYEAQ in the germline V gene. The CDR3 runs to 17 residues. Deletions cut 2 bases from V and 0 bases from J, with 14 bases between. CDR3 residues: CASSLPGQRSSYNEQFF. The CDR3, as DNA: TGTGCCAGCAGCTTACCCGGACAGAGAAGCTCCTACAATGAGCAGTTCTTC.

The chain uses TRBV9 and TRBJ2-7; maybe TRBD2 (6 bases). The germline V and J ends were trimmed by 5 bases and 0 bases, with 12 bases remaining between them. Germline assignment: CDR1 SGDLS and CDR2 YYNGEE. The CDR3 extends over 14 amino acids. The chain's CDR3 is CASRLRDFSYEQYF. In DNA, the CDR3 is TGTGCCAGCAGACTTCGGGACTTCTCCTACGAGCAGTACTTC. The full variable domain, completed using reference TRBV9 and TRBJ2-7, is DSGVTQTPKHLITATGQRVTLRCSPRSGDLSVYWYQQSLDQGLQFLIQYYNGEERAKGNILERFSAQQFPDLHSELNLSSLELGDSALYFCASRLRDFSYEQYFGPGTRLTVT.

This clone was counted a few times. This chain joins TRBV5-6 and TRBJ2-3; 7 bases align to TRBD1. Losses at the gene ends were 3 bases for V and 4 bases for J; bases not matched to a gene: 8. The germline CDR1 and CDR2 sequences are SGHDT and YYEEEE. The CDR3 length is 15 residues. The CDR3 loop is CASSSRQGFPDTQYF. CDR3 DNA: TGTGCCAGCAGCTCTCGACAGGGTTTCCCAGATACGCAGTATTTT.

This chain links TRBV5-1 with TRBJ2-5; a weak D match, TRBD1 (5 bases). Germline V CDR1 and CDR2: SGHRS, YFSETQ. V was trimmed by 5 bases and J by 1 base, leaving 6 bases between them. The CDR3 contains 12 residues. CDR3 region: CASRQGQETQYF. CDR3 in DNA: TGCGCCAGCAGGCAGGGCCAAGAGACCCAGTACTTC.

V is TRBV19 and J is TRBJ1-2; the D is unclear. The CDR3 spans 13 residues. Germline V gives CDR1 LNHDA, CDR2 SQIVND (reference sequence). V dropped 6 bases and J dropped 3 bases, with 11 bases sitting between them. The CDR3 DNA reads as TGTGCCAGTAGGGTGGACGGCGACTATGGCTACACCTTC. This sequence encodes CASRVDGDYGYTF.

V gene TRBV19 combines with J gene TRBJ2-3; 8 bases agree with TRBD2. Germline loops: CDR1 LNHDA, CDR2 SQIVND (reference sequence). The CDR3 has 17 residues. V shed 6 bases and J 3 bases; nucleotides not matched to a gene: 14. CDR3 amino acids: CASSPARMSGSTDTQYF. In nucleotides, the CDR3 is TGTGCCAGTAGCCCTGCCCGTATGAGCGGGAGTACAGATACGCAGTATTTT.

This rearrangement joins TRBV6-5 to TRBJ1-2; TRBD1 agrees at 8 bases. CDR1 and CDR2 from the germline V gene are MNHEY and SVGAGI. Trimming removed 5 bases from V and 2 bases from J; junction bases left unmatched: 7. The CDR3 contains 15 residues. The CDR3 coding sequence is TGTGCCAGCAGTCGGGACAGGAGCCCGAACTATGGCTACACCTTC. Translation gives CASSRDRSPNYGYTF.

This clone appeared a single time. V and J are TRBV11-2 and TRBJ1-5; TRBD1 matches 8 bases. The germline V gene has CDR1 SGHAT and CDR2 FQNNGV. This CDR3 comprises 14 residues. Losses at the gene ends were 4 bases for V and 4 bases for J; bases not matched to a gene: 3. The CDR3 DNA reads TGTGCCAGCAGCTCTACAGGGGGAAATCAGCCCCAGCATTTT. It yields the protein CASSSTGGNQPQHF.

The chain recombines TRBV5-1 with TRBJ2-1; tentative D call: TRBD1 (5 bases). Per germline, CDR1 SGHRS and CDR2 YFSETQ. V was trimmed by 6 bases and J by 4 bases, leaving 29 bases between them. CDR3 length: 19 amino acids. CDR3 residues: CASTPYAWGFKTPYNEQFF. The CDR3 DNA sequence: TGCGCCAGCACCCCATATGCCTGGGGCTTCAAAACTCCGTACAATGAGCAGTTCTTC.

The chain employs TRBV29-1 and TRBJ2-5; D not resolved. Deletions cut 3 bases from V and 5 bases from J, with 13 bases between. CDR3 length: 13 residues. The V gene's germline CDR1 is SQVTM and CDR2 ANQGSEA. The CDR3 region is CSVERGSGETQYF. The CDR3 bases are TGCAGCGTTGAGAGAGGTTCCGGGGAGACCCAGTACTTC.

This clone occurred a few times. The identical CDR3 is also encoded by other nucleotide sequences in the sample. This chain connects TRBV7-9 to TRBJ1-4, with 10 bases that match TRBD1. The CDR3 is made up of 14 amino acids. The germline CDR1 and CDR2 sequences are SEHNR and FQNEAQ (reference sequence). With 5 bases clipped from V and 6 bases from J, the junction kept 3 bases outside the gene matches. This CDR3 reads CASSPGQGYEKLFF. The CDR3 DNA sequence: TGTGCCAGCAGCCCGGGACAGGGGTATGAAAAACTGTTTTTT.

The chain is built from TRBV7-9 and TRBJ2-1; D may be TRBD2 (5 bases). This CDR3 is 13 amino acids long. Germline V gives CDR1 SEHNR, CDR2 FQNEAQ (reference sequence). V was pared by 1 base and J by 7 bases, with 8 bases between. The CDR3 DNA is TGTGCCAGCAGCTTAGTTGGCGGGAATGAGCAGTTCTTC. Translating gives CASSLVGGNEQFF.

This rearrangement joins TRBV7-9 to TRBJ2-2, with D perhaps TRBD1 (6 bases). The CDR3 runs to 16 residues. Germline CDR1 and CDR2: SEHNR and FQNEAQ (reference sequence). Trimming shortened V by 5 bases and J by 4 bases, and 17 bases separated the two germline ends. The CDR3 DNA reads TGTGCCAGCAGCATATCTCAGGGGTCGGGCACCGGGGAGCTGTTTTTT. Its translation is CASSISQGSGTGELFF.

J is TRBJ2-6 and V is TRBV30; no clear D. Trimming left V 1 base short and J 0 bases short, with 7 bases between. The germline V gene has CDR1 GTSNPN and CDR2 SVGIG (reference sequence). There are 15 residues in the CDR3. CDR3 nucleotides: TGTGCCTGGAGTGCCGGTTTCTCTGGGGCCAACGTCCTGACTTTC. This sequence encodes CAWSAGFSGANVLTF. The full variable domain, in which reference TRBV30 and TRBJ2-6 provide the parts outside the CDR3, is SQTIHQWPATLVQPVGSPLSLECTVEGTSNPNLYWYRQAAGRGLQLLFYSVGIGQISSEVPQNLSASRPQDRQFILSSKKLLLSDSGFYLCAWSAGFSGANVLTFGAGSRLTVL.

The genes are TRBV10-2 and TRBJ1-6; no reliable D call. Germline CDR1 WSHSY, CDR2 SAAADI. CDR3 length equals 15 residues. The germline V and J ends were trimmed by 6 bases and 12 bases, with 21 bases remaining between them. CDR3 amino acids: CASRVGPLERLPLHF. In nucleotides, the CDR3 is TGCGCCAGCAGAGTCGGGCCCCTGGAGAGATTACCCCTCCACTTT.

The V gene is TRBV2, the J gene TRBJ2-3, with TRBD2 matching 13 bases. V trimming: 6 bases; J trimming: 10 bases; junction bases outside the gene matches: 7. This CDR3 spans 14 amino acids. Germline values: CDR1 SNHLY, CDR2 FYNNEI. The CDR3 DNA sequence: TGTGCCAGCAGACTAGCGGGGGGGAATATAGCGCAGTATTTT. It encodes CASRLAGGNIAQYF.

With respect to this clone: An end of the junction does not agree with germline; a read error may underlie this. The chain combines TRBV5-1 with TRBJ2-2; 7 bases are a match to TRBD2. Germline assignment: CDR1 SGHRS and CDR2 YFSETQ. CDR3 size: 14 residues. CDR3 loop: CASTASGNTGELFF. The CDR3 coding sequence is TGCGCTAGCACCGCTAGCGGAAACACCGGGGAGCTGTTTTTT.

The V call is TRBV10-2, the J call TRBJ2-1, with TRBD2 identical over 16 bases. The CDR3 totals 14 residues. Trimming took 9 bases from V and 10 from J; bases not matched to a gene: 6. Germline V lookup: CDR1 WSHSY, CDR2 SAAADI. CDR3 sequence (DNA): TGCGCCAGTACCGGGACTAGCGGGAGGGGAGAGCAGTTCTTC. The encoded protein is CASTGTSGRGEQFF.

The V gene is TRBV6-1, the J gene TRBJ1-5; perhaps TRBD1 as D (5 bases). Trimming cost V 2 bases and J 7 bases, with 18 bases left between them. Germline V gene data show CDR1 as MNHNS and CDR2 as SASEGT. The CDR3 has 16 residues. The CDR3 here is CASSEFARAVWQPQHF. CDR3 sequence (DNA): TGTGCCAGCAGTGAATTTGCCAGGGCGGTTTGGCAGCCCCAGCATTTT.

J is TRBJ1-1 and V is TRBV14, with TRBD1 matching over 7 bases. The CDR3 has 16 residues. V lost 4 bases to trimming and J lost 1 base; unmatched junction nucleotides: 9. In germline, CDR1 is SGHDN, CDR2 FVKESK. This CDR3 is CASSLRTGWGNTEAFF. The CDR3 DNA is TGTGCCAGCAGCCTCCGGACAGGATGGGGGAACACTGAAGCTTTCTTT.

This clone has more than one count but fewer than ten. This chain joins TRBV11-2 and TRBJ1-2; D is unclear. Germline V gene sequence: CDR1 SGHAT, CDR2 FQNNGV. The CDR3 spans 11 residues. Trimming shortened V by 5 bases and J by 4 bases, and 5 bases separated the two germline ends. DNA of the CDR3: TGTGCCAGCAGCCTCGTCTATGGCTACACCTTC. Translated, it gives CASSLVYGYTF.

The V gene is TRBV5-1, the J gene TRBJ2-7; tentatively, D is TRBD1 (5 bases). Between the trimmed V and J ends, which lost 4 bases and 6 bases, there was a span of 11 bases. The CDR3 has 12 amino acids. CDR1 and CDR2 (germline): SGHRS, YFSETQ. CDR3 amino acids: CASSINRIEQYF. CDR3 coding DNA: TGCGCCAGCAGCATTAACAGGATCGAGCAGTACTTC.

The CDR3 spells CASSLGETSLAESYEQYF. Written as DNA, the CDR3 is TGTGCCAGCAGCTTAGGGGAGACTAGTTTGGCGGAATCCTACGAGCAGTACTTC. The chain joins TRBV7-9 to TRBJ2-7; tentative D call: TRBD2 (6 bases). Looked up from germline, CDR1 is SEHNR and CDR2 is FQNEAQ (reference sequence). The V end lost 1 base, the J end lost 1 base, and 20 bases lay between the germline ends. CDR3 length equals 18 residues. The complete variable domain, with remaining parts taken from reference TRBV7-9 and TRBJ2-7, reads DTGVSQNPRHKITKRGQNVTFRCDPISEHNRLYWYRQTLGQGPEFLTYFQNEAQLEKSRLLSDRFSAERPKGSFSTLEIQRTEQGDSAMYLCASSLGETSLAESYEQYFGPGTRLTVT.

This clone occurred once. No DNA is shown, since the ends of the CDR3 on it are uncertain; the CDR3 is the one TCRdb lists. V and J are TRBV11-2 and TRBJ2-1; the table's D call, TRBD2, has no DNA check behind it. Germline CDR1 and CDR2: SGHAT and FQNNGV. Counting both end residues, the CDR3 totals 16 amino acids. CDR3 amino acids: CASSLVLRAGRNEQFF.